What follows are 30 T cell receptor beta chains derived from one specimen sequenced in a study of tumor-infiltrating lymphocytes in oesophageal squamous cell carcinoma. TCRdb processed the PCR reads anew with MiXCR; each CDR3 protein has one entry. The repertoire holds approximately 18,000 distinct CDR3 sequences, 35% to 50% seen once, with under 30% in the top ten. Source material: esophageal tumor tissue. The receptors were gathered from a male donor with esophageal squamous cell carcinoma.

A few counts support this clonotype. One base away lies a much larger clone, so this may be a sequencing read error. The chain couples TRBV28 to TRBJ2-5, with TRBD1 identical over 7 bases. V lost 8 bases to trimming and J lost 11 bases; unmatched junction nucleotides: 17. CDR3 length: 14 residues. CDR1 and CDR2 from the germline V gene are MDHEN and SYDVKM. The CDR3 bases are TGTGCCAGCCTCAGGGACAGCTCCTACAATGAGCAGTACTTC. This sequence encodes CASLRDSSYNEQYF.

This clonotype came up a few times. V is TRBV7-6 and J is TRBJ2-7; D remains unclear. The J call could be wrong; TRBJ2-5 is a better fit for the DNA end. The CDR3 is 13 amino acids. Germline V CDR1 and CDR2: SGHVS, FNYEAQ. The CDR3 DNA reads TGTGCCAGCAGCTTATCAGGAATAGAGACCCAGTACTTC. Amino acid sequence: CASSLSGIETQYF.

The chain is built from TRBV7-6 and TRBJ2-5; TRBD2 matches at 7 bases. Unmatched junction bases numbered 5, after V lost 5 bases and J lost 2 bases. Looked up from germline, CDR1 is SGHVS and CDR2 is FNYEAQ. The CDR3 contains 14 residues. The CDR3 DNA follows: TGTGCCAGCAGCCCCGGGACTAAACAAGAGACCCAGTACTTC. Encoded protein: CASSPGTKQETQYF.

The J gene is TRBJ2-3, the V gene TRBV27; 10 nucleotides align to TRBD2. The tail of the sequence fits TRBJ2-1 better, so the J call may be wrong. Germline-derived CDR1 and CDR2 are MNHEY and SMNVEV (reference sequence). The CDR3 runs to 15 residues. The CDR3 sequence is CASSLKAGGVNEQFF. For the CDR3, the DNA is TGTGCCAGCAGTTTAAAAGCGGGAGGGGTGAATGAGCAGTTCTTC.

This clonotype was observed many times. The chain is built from TRBV11-2 and TRBJ2-7; perhaps TRBD2 as D (5 bases). Germline V gene data show CDR1 as SGHAT and CDR2 as FQNNGV. V was cut by 1 base and J by 7 bases, with 11 bases left in between. CDR3 size: 13 residues. The CDR3 protein is CASSLVRAEEQYF. DNA for the CDR3: TGTGCCAGCAGCTTAGTGAGGGCCGAAGAGCAGTACTTC.

This clonotype was found many times. This chain uses TRBV4-1 with TRBJ1-5, with a possible D match to TRBD1 (5 bases). V gave up 4 bases and J gave up 4 bases, with 14 bases separating them. There are 15 residues in the CDR3. The germline V gene encodes CDR1 MGHRA and CDR2 YSYEKL. CDR3 nucleotide sequence: TGCGCCAGCAGCCCCGAAAGACAGCCAAATCAGCCCCAGCATTTT. Protein: CASSPERQPNQPQHF.

This clonotype has only one observation. J is TRBJ2-1 and V is TRBV12-2; TRBD2, the table's D call, was not compared with the DNA. TRBV12-2 constitutes a pseudogene. The CDR3 consists of 16 residues. The CDR3 here is CASRLVGGGGADEQFF. As DNA, the CDR3 is TGTGCAAGTCGCTTAGTCGGCGGGGGGGGAGCAGATGAGCAGTTCTTC.

This clonotype was recorded once. The rearrangement uses TRBV6-1 and TRBJ2-3, with 10 bases that match TRBD1. The better agreement between TRBJ2-7 and the DNA end casts doubt on the J call. Germline lookup yields CDR1 MNHNS and CDR2 SASEGT. The CDR3 sequence is 17 residues long. CDR3 sequence (DNA): TGTGCCAGCAGTTACGACAGGGGGCACCGTCCCTACAATGAGCAGTACTTC. This encodes CASSYDRGHRPYNEQYF.

The V and J genes are TRBV7-9 and TRBJ2-7; 11 bases map to TRBD1. Germline V gene sequence: CDR1 SEHNR, CDR2 FQNEAQ (reference sequence). The J segment lost 5 bases and the V segment lost 3 bases, leaving 6 bases of the junction unmatched. This CDR3 has 15 residues. The CDR3 sequence is CASSFRDRGINEQYF. CDR3 nucleotide sequence: TGTGCCAGCAGCTTCCGGGACAGGGGGATCAACGAGCAGTACTTC.

The chain has TRBV6-1 and TRBJ1-1; maybe TRBD1 (5 bases). V was clipped by 5 bases and J by 1 base, with 8 bases between them. The CDR3 has 13 residues. Germline V gene data show CDR1 as MNHNS and CDR2 as SASEGT. The CDR3 region has the DNA TGTGCCAGCAGTTGGGGGGGGAACACTGAAGCTTTCTTT. This encodes CASSWGGNTEAFF.

This clonotype showed up many times. The genes are TRBV19 and TRBJ1-5; D uncertain. This CDR3 region has 15 residues. CDR1 and CDR2 (germline): LNHDA, SQIVND (reference sequence). The V end lost 3 bases, the J end lost 5 bases, and 14 bases lay between the germline ends. As DNA, the CDR3 is TGTGCCAGTAGTATCTGGGGAGGAGAAGATCAGCCCCAGCATTTT. It translates to CASSIWGGEDQPQHF.

The J gene is TRBJ2-1, the V gene TRBV24-1, with D perhaps matching TRBD1 or TRBD2 (5 bases each). Germline values: CDR1 KGHDR, CDR2 SFDVKD. V was cut by 9 bases and J by 8 bases, with 16 bases left in between. The CDR3 contains 13 residues. The CDR3 sequence: CATAGALAHEQFF. CDR3 nucleotides: TGTGCCACCGCTGGGGCGCTAGCTCATGAGCAGTTCTTC.

This clonotype was observed at least ten times. The chain employs TRBV6-6 and TRBJ1-2; possibly TRBD1 for D (6 bases). The germline gives CDR1 MNHNY, CDR2 SVGAGI (reference sequence). The germline V and J ends were trimmed by 0 bases and 5 bases, with 19 bases remaining between them. This CDR3 is 17 amino acids long. The CDR3 nucleotides read TGTGCCAGCAGTTACTCGGGACATCCGGCCCTGGAGTATGGCTACACCTTC. The encoded protein is CASSYSGHPALEYGYTF.

This clonotype was seen more than once but under ten times. V usage is TRBV7-8 and J usage is TRBJ2-2, with D possibly matching TRBD1 (6 bases). With 3 bases removed from V and 0 bases from J, the gap between germline ends came to 14 bases. The CDR3 is 17 residues long. The germline V gene has CDR1 SGHVS and CDR2 FQNEAQ. CDR3 residues: CASSLSGQSTNTGELFF. DNA of the CDR3: TGTGCCAGCAGCTTGTCCGGACAGAGTACGAACACCGGGGAGCTGTTTTTT.

With respect to this clonotype: This may be a read error: a much more frequent sequence differs by one nucleotide. The CDR3 ends on some other residue instead of the conserved phenylalanine or tryptophan, so this is likely a read error. No DNA is shown, since the ends of the CDR3 on it are uncertain; the CDR3 is the one TCRdb lists. This chain uses TRBV7-3 with TRBJ2-7; TRBD2 is the table's D call and was not checked against the DNA. With termini counted, the CDR3 has 17 amino acids. Germline V lookup: CDR1 SGHTA, CDR2 FQGTGA. The CDR3 protein is CVSTLDVGANYGYTFGS.

This clonotype was detected ten times or more. The gene calls are TRBV4-1 and TRBJ2-1; no clear D. This CDR3 spans 12 amino acids. Trimming pared 0 bases from V and 9 bases from J, leaving 6 bases between. Germline values: CDR1 MGHRA, CDR2 YSYEKL. CDR3 sequence: CASSQESSEQFF. DNA of the CDR3: TGCGCCAGCAGCCAAGAGTCGAGTGAGCAGTTCTTC.

The chain joins TRBV11-2 to TRBJ2-4, with 9 bases fitting TRBD2. Gene TRBJ2-7 matches the end of the DNA better, so the J call may be wrong. This CDR3 is built from 23 residues. Germline CDR1 and CDR2: SGHAT and FQNNGV. Here the CDR3 reads CASSLGFRTPGIAGVFSPYEQYF. In DNA form, the CDR3 reads TGTGCCAGCAGCTTAGGGTTTAGGACCCCTGGGATAGCGGGAGTTTTTAGCCCCTACGAGCAGTACTTC.

This clonotype was counted only a few times. The final CDR3 position lacks the conserved phenylalanine or tryptophan, pointing to a likely read error. Because the CDR3's place on the DNA is in doubt, the DNA is left out and the CDR3 is given as listed by TCRdb. This chain connects TRBV6-1 to TRBJ2-1; the table assigns TRBD1, which was not confirmed against the DNA. Ends included, the CDR3 has 11 residues. Germline loops: CDR1 MNHNS, CDR2 SASEGT. CDR3 in amino acids: CASSPSHYGGV.

The sample holds a few counts of this clonotype. The chain links TRBV6-1 to TRBJ2-5, with D tentatively TRBD2 (6 bases). Gene TRBJ2-7 matches the end of the DNA better, so the J call may be wrong. The CDR3 spans 14 residues. CDR1 and CDR2 from the germline V gene are MNHNS and SASEGT. CDR3 nucleotide sequence: TGTGCCAGCTCAAGGGACTTCAGCTCCTACGAGCAGTACTTC. The encoded protein is CASSRDFSSYEQYF.

The J gene is TRBJ2-5, the V gene TRBV7-6; TRBD1 or TRBD2 may be the D gene (5 bases each). Near its end, the DNA agrees better with TRBJ2-7, so the J call may be wrong. CDR3 size: 14 residues. Germline-derived CDR1 and CDR2 are SGHVS and FNYEAQ. The CDR3 spells CASSLLGESYEQYF. DNA for the CDR3: TGTGCCAGCAGCTTACTGGGGGAGTCCTACGAGCAGTACTTC.

The chain links TRBV28 to TRBJ1-5; TRBD1 matches 9 bases. The CDR3 has 14 residues. With V trimmed by 4 bases and J by 7 bases, 5 bases remained unmatched. CDR1 is MDHEN, CDR2 SYDVKM, per germline. The CDR3 nucleotides are TGTGCCAGCAGTTCTACAGGGGGCTGGCAGCCCCAGCATTTT. Its protein is CASSSTGGWQPQHF.

Concerning this clonotype: Since no conserved phenylalanine or tryptophan closes the CDR3, a read error is the likely cause. The limits of the CDR3 on the DNA are not certain, so only TCRdb's listed CDR3 is given. This chain links TRBV7-9 with TRBJ2-7; the D call of TRBD1 is as the table states it, not checked on the DNA. The germline CDR1 and CDR2 sequences are SEHNR and FQNEAQ (reference sequence). The CDR3 spans 15 residues, counting both ends. CDR3 sequence reads: CASDQGAPGGYTFGS.

By share of the sample, this clonotype is medium-sized. This chain connects TRBV11-1 to TRBJ1-4; 12 bases fit TRBD1. Germline V gene sequence: CDR1 SGHAT, CDR2 FQDESV (reference sequence). CDR3 length equals 17 residues. V was pared by 3 bases and J by 7 bases, with 9 bases of the junction left unmatched. CDR3 loop: CASSFSTGTGGGEKLFF. CDR3 sequence (DNA): TGTGCCAGCAGCTTTTCGACGGGGACAGGGGGCGGTGAAAAACTGTTTTTT.

This clonotype showed up just once. No conserved phenylalanine or tryptophan ends this CDR3, so it is likely a read error. The DNA is omitted, as the CDR3 cannot be located on it reliably, and the CDR3 follows TCRdb's listing. J is TRBJ2-6 and V is TRBV7-6; the D call TRBD1 from the table was never checked on the DNA. With termini counted, the CDR3 has 15 amino acids. Germline lookup yields CDR1 SGHVS and CDR2 FNYEAQ. The CDR3 region is CASSLSGTDTQYFGA.

The chain links TRBV28 to TRBJ2-6, with 9 positions matching TRBD1. The J call may be faulty, since TRBJ2-5 better matches the DNA end. CDR1 is MDHEN and CDR2 is SYDVKM in the germline V gene. The CDR3 runs to 16 residues. CDR3 DNA sequence: TGTGCCAGCAGTTCCGGGGGGACAGGGTATCATGAGACCCAGTACTTC. The encoded protein is CASSSGGTGYHETQYF.

This chain joins TRBV28 and TRBJ2-1; 7 bases align to TRBD2. The J call may be wrong; the DNA end is better matched by TRBJ2-7. Germline V gene lookup returns CDR1 MDHEN and CDR2 SYDVKM. The CDR3 sequence is 17 residues long. CDR3 protein: CASSFGPQGLSSYEQYF. The CDR3 region has the DNA TGTGCCAGCAGTTTTGGACCCCAGGGACTATCCTCCTACGAGCAGTACTTC.

Sample share makes this clonotype medium-sized. The genes are TRBV7-6 and TRBJ1-1, with 7 bases matching TRBD1. After removal of 2 bases from V and 1 base from J, the junction contained 22 bases not matched to a gene. The CDR3 sequence is 21 residues long. Germline CDR1 and CDR2: SGHVS and FNYEAQ. Here the CDR3 reads CASSLTVTRQGPLYSNTEAFF. CDR3 nucleotide sequence: TGTGCCAGCAGCTTAACAGTAACTCGACAGGGACCGCTTTACTCGAACACTGAAGCTTTCTTT. Looking up the rest from reference TRBV7-6 and TRBJ1-1 gives the full variable domain: GAGVSQSPRYKVTKRGQDVALRCDPISGHVSLYWYRQALGQGPEFLTYFNYEAQQDKSGLPNDRFSAERPEGSISTLTIQRTEQRDSAMYRCASSLTVTRQGPLYSNTEAFFGQGTRLTVV.

Sample share makes this clonotype large (0.1 to 1%). The genes are TRBV28 and TRBJ2-6; D is ambiguous. Trimming removed 2 bases from V and 0 bases from J, with 5 bases in between. This CDR3 has 15 residues. Looked up from germline, CDR1 is MDHEN and CDR2 is SYDVKM. CDR3 protein: CASSLGSSGANVLTF. CDR3 sequence (DNA): TGTGCCAGCAGTTTAGGAAGCTCTGGGGCCAACGTCCTGACTTTC.

This clonotype was seen a single time. The chain carries TRBV9 and TRBJ2-3; 8 positions match TRBD1. V trimming: 4 bases; J trimming: 1 base; junction bases outside the gene matches: 5. CDR1 is SGDLS, CDR2 YYNGEE, per germline. The CDR3 has 15 residues. CDR3 loop: CASSRTGTGTDTQYF. The CDR3 DNA reads as TGTGCCAGCAGCCGGACAGGGACCGGCACAGATACGCAGTATTTT.

The chain couples TRBV7-8 to TRBJ2-1; 9 bases are a match to TRBD2. Near its end, the DNA agrees better with TRBJ2-5, so the J call may be wrong. Germline V gene data show CDR1 as SGHVS and CDR2 as FQNEAQ. This CDR3 spans 16 amino acids. CDR3 sequence: CASITVTAGGGETQYF. The DNA of the CDR3 is TGTGCCAGCATCACCGTCACGGCGGGAGGGGGAGAGACCCAGTACTTC.